These 2 T cell receptor beta chains were sequenced from one sample in a study of blood T cell repertoires in COVID-19. Data came from immunoSEQ multiplex PCR; TCRdb stores just in-frame clones and leaves some out. This table has 220,000 or so clones, approximately 90% appearing once. The specimen sequenced was PBMCs or T cells enriched from blood (not recorded which). The origin of the receptors is a man over 45 who had been exposed to COVID-19.

The CDR3 is CASSQRQGGAPKNIQYF. CDR3 DNA: TGTGCCAGCAGCCAAAGACAGGGGGGAGCGCCCAAAAACATTCAGTACTTC. The chain is built from TRBV3-1 (or the pseudogene TRBV3-2) and TRBJ2-4, with 9 nucleotides matching TRBD1. V lost 2 bases and J lost 2; bases outside the gene matches: 7. This CDR3 is 17 amino acids long. Germline V lookup: CDR1 LGHDT, CDR2 YNNKEL (reference sequence).

The V and J genes are TRBV5-1 and TRBJ1-5; D unclear. V dropped 0 bases and J dropped 0 bases, with 10 bases sitting between them. Germline CDR1 is SGHRS and CDR2 is YFSETQ. This CDR3 has 16 amino acids. CDR3: CASSLVRLYSNQPQHF. As DNA, the CDR3 is TGCGCCAGCAGCTTGGTTAGACTGTATAGCAATCAGCCCCAGCATTTT.